A selection of T cell receptor beta chains follows, all from one sample in a study of blood T cell repertoires in COVID-19. Assay: immunoSEQ multiplex PCR; the TCRdb copy retains only in-frame clones and omits some. Here the sample spans 200,000 or so clones, about 90% being singletons. Sequencing input: peripheral blood. These receptors were collected from a man aged 25-45 years with COVID-19, enrolled during active disease. Both conserved end residues are part of each CDR3. A D gene is named only where the DNA matches it firmly. Only some rows state a clone size, as once, few, many or a class for expanded clones.

D	length	J	V	size	CDR3	DNA
.	15	TRBJ1-2	TRBV7-2	.	CASSLDVAANYGYTF	TGTGCCAGCAGCTTAGATGTAGCTGCTAACTATGGCTACACCTTC
TRBD1	15	TRBJ1-5	TRBV7-9	.	CASSPGTGAIQPQHF	TGTGCCAGCAGCCCCGGGACAGGGGCCATCCAGCCCCAGCATTTT
.	15	TRBJ2-7	TRBV7-2	.	CASSFGRQGFYEQYF	TGTGCCAGCAGCTTTGGCAGGCAGGGGTTCTACGAGCAGTACTTC
TRBD1	18	TRBJ2-7	TRBV6-6	.	CASSQGTGNNNPSYEQYF	TGTGCCAGCAGTCAGGGGACAGGGAACAACAACCCCTCCTACGAGCAGTACTTC
.	16	TRBJ1-3	TRBV4-3	.	CASSRLGTLSGNTIYF	TGCGCCAGCAGCCGGCTGGGCACGCTCTCTGGAAACACCATATATTTT
.	16	TRBJ2-2	TRBV30	.	CAWSPGLARRTGELFF	TGTGCCTGGAGTCCGGGACTGGCAAGGCGGACCGGGGAGCTGTTTTTT
TRBD1	13	TRBJ1-1	TRBV7-3	.	CASSPTGGTEAFF	TGTGCCAGCAGTCCTACAGGGGGCACTGAAGCTTTCTTT
.	14	TRBJ1-2	TRBV11-2	.	CASSLVGSGRGYTF	TGTGCCAGCAGCTTAGTAGGGTCGGGAAGAGGCTACACCTTC
TRBD1	15	TRBJ1-3	TRBV11-2	.	CASSQTGGRRNTIYF	TGTGCCAGCAGTCAGACAGGGGGCAGGCGAAACACCATATATTTT
.	15	TRBJ2-7	TRBV5-6	.	CASSFFLGQSYEQYF	TGTGCCAGCAGCTTTTTTCTGGGGCAATCCTACGAGCAGTACTTC
.	17	TRBJ1-5	TRBV28	.	CASSLLRGTYSNQPQHF	TGTGCCAGCAGCCTACTGCGGGGGACTTATAGCAATCAGCCCCAGCATTTT
.	15	TRBJ2-7	TRBV18	.	CASSLTGPFPYEQYF	TGTGCCAGCTCCCTAACAGGGCCCTTTCCCTACGAGCAGTACTTC
.	14	TRBJ1-1	TRBV7-2	.	CASSLVGQGAEAFF	TGTGCCAGCAGCTTAGTAGGTCAGGGCGCTGAAGCTTTCTTT
.	13	TRBJ1-5	TRBV12-3/TRBV12-4	.	CASSFSGAQPQHF	TGTGCCAGCAGTTTCTCCGGTGCTCAGCCCCAGCATTTT
.	14	TRBJ2-1	TRBV7-6	.	CASSLALGDNEQFF	TGTGCCAGCAGCTTAGCGCTCGGGGACAATGAGCAGTTCTTC
TRBD2	15	TRBJ2-3	TRBV6-6	.	CASSSTTSAPDTQYF	TGTGCCAGCAGTTCTACGACTAGCGCTCCAGATACGCAGTATTTT
TRBD2	15	TRBJ2-3	TRBV7-9	.	CASSRGVTSTDTQYF	TGTGCCAGCAGCCGGGGGGTCACTAGCACAGATACGCAGTATTTT
.	14	TRBJ1-2	TRBV7-3	.	CASSLTREGYGYTF	TGTGCCAGCAGCTTAACTCGGGAGGGGTATGGCTACACCTTC
TRBD2	17	TRBJ2-7	TRBV6-1	.	CASSDLGRIAGGAEQYF	TGTGCCAGCAGTGATCTTGGGAGAATAGCGGGAGGAGCCGAGCAGTACTTC
TRBD2	15	TRBJ2-7	TRBV7-9	.	CASSSGLAGEYEQYF	TGTGCCAGCAGCTCAGGACTAGCGGGAGAATACGAGCAGTACTTC
TRBD1	15	TRBJ2-1	TRBV7-9	.	CASTPGQGLDNEQFF	TGTGCCAGCACCCCAGGACAGGGGCTAGACAATGAGCAGTTCTTC
.	15	TRBJ2-1	TRBV5-1	.	CASSLGERLYNEQFF	TGCGCCAGCAGCTTGGGAGAAAGATTGTACAATGAGCAGTTCTTC
TRBD1	14	TRBJ1-1	TRBV19	few	CASSPGQGRTEAFF	TGTGCCAGTAGTCCGGGACAGGGGAGGACTGAAGCTTTCTTT